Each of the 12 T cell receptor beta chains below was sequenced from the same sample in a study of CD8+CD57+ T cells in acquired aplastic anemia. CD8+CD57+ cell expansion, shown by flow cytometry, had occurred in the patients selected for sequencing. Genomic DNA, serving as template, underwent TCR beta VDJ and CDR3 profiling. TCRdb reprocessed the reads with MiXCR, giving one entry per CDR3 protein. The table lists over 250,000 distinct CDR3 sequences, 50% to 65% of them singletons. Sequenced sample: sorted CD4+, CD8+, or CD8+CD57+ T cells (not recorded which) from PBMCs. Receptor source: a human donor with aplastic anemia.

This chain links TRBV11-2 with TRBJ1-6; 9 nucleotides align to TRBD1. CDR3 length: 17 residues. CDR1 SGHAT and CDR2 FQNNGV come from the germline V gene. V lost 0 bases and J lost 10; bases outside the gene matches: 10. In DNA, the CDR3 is TGTGCCAGCAGCTTAGATCTTCCGGGACAGGGAGGGTCACCCCTCCACTTT. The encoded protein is CASSLDLPGQGGSPLHF.

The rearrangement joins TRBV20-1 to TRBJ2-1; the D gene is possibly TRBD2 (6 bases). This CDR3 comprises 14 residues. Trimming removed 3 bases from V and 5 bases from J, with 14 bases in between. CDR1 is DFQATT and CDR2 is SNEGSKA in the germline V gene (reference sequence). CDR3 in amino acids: CSASVTSIHNEQFF. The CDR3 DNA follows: TGCAGTGCTAGTGTGACTAGTATCCACAATGAGCAGTTCTTC.

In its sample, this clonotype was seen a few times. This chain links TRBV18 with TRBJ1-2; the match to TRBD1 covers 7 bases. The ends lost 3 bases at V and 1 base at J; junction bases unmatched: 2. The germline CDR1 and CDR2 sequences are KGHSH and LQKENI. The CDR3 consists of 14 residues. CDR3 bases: TGTGCCAGCTCACCCGGGACAGTTAACTATGGCTACACCTTC. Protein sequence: CASSPGTVNYGYTF.

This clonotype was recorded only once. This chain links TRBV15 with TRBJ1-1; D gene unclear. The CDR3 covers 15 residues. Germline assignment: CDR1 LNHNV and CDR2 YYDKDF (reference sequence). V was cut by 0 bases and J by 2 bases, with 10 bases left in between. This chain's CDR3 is CATSRELTGNTEAFF. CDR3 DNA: TGTGCCACCAGCAGAGAGTTGACGGGCAACACTGAAGCTTTCTTT.

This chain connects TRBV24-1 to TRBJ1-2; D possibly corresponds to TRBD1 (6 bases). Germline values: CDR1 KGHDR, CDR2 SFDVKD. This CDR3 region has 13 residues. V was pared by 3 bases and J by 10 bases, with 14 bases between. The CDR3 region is CATSDPPRTAYTF. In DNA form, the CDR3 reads TGTGCCACCAGTGATCCCCCCCGGACAGCCTACACCTTC.

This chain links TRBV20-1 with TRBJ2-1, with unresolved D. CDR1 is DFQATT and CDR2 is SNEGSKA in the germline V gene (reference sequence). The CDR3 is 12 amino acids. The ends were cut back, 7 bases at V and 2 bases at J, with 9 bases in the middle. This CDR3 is CSGGSTYNEQFF. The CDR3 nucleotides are TGCAGTGGGGGATCTACCTACAATGAGCAGTTCTTC.

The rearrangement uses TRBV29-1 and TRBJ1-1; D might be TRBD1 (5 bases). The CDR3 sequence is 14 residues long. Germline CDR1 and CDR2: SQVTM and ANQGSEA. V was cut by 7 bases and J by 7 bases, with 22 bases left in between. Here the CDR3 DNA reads TGCAGCGCTTCCGGGACTAGCGGGCGGGTTGAAGCTTTCTTT. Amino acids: CSASGTSGRVEAFF.

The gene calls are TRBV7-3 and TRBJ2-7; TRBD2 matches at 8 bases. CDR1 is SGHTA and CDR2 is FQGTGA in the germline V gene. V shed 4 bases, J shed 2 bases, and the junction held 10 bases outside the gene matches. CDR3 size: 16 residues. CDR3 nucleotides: TGTGCCAGCAGCTGCGGGGGGCCTTTTTACCCCTACGAGCAGTACTTC. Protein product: CASSCGGPFYPYEQYF. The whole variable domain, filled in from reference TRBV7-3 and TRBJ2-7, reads GAGVSQTPSNKVTEKGKYVELRCDPISGHTALYWYRQSLGQGPEFLIYFQGTGAADDSGLPNDRFFAVRPEGSVSTLKIQRTERGDSAVYLCASSCGGPFYPYEQYFGPGTRLTVT.

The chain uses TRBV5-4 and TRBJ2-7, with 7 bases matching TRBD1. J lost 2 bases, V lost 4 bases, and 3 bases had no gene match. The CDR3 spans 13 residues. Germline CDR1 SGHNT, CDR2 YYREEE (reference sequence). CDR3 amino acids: CASSQTGTYEQYF. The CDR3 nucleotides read TGTGCCAGCAGCCAGACAGGGACCTACGAGCAGTACTTC.

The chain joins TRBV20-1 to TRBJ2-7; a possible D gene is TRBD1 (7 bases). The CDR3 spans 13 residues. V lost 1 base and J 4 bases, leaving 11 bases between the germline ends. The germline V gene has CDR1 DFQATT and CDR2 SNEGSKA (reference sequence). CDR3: CSARVPGGYEQYF. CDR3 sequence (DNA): TGCAGTGCTAGAGTGCCAGGGGGGTACGAGCAGTACTTC.

The CDR3 DNA is TGTGCCAGTAGTATTCTTTTTGGGGCTCAGCCCCAGCATTTT. Its protein is CASSILFGAQPQHF. This sequence joins TRBV19 and TRBJ1-5; possibly TRBD1 for D (5 bases). CDR1 and CDR2 (germline): LNHDA, SQIVND (reference sequence). The V and J ends lost 3 bases and 6 bases respectively, with 12 bases between them. The CDR3 consists of 14 residues.

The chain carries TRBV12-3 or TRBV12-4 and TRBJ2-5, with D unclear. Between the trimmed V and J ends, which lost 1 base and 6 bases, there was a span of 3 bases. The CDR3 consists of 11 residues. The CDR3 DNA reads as TGTGCCAGCAGTTTAGGTCAGACCCAGTACTTC. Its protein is CASSLGQTQYF.